This T cell receptor (beta chain) derives from a study of blood T cells in healthy people across ages. Whole-study results and caveats: TCR beta diversity, measured per million T cells, fell in a roughly linear way with age.

A second PCR of 7 to 11 cycles used a sample-barcoded 5' primer and a J-beta primer mix. Each CDR3 protein gets one entry after TCRdb re-called the 5' RACE reads with MiXCR. This sample has 1.4 million or so distinct CDR3 sequences; 35% to 45% occur once, and the top ten carry about 4.1%. The CDR3 consists of 12 residues. Deletions cut 6 bases from V and 6 bases from J, with 15 bases between. Germline lookup yields CDR1 SQVTM and CDR2 ANQGSEA. With respect to this clonotype: Its specificity is unknown.

V usage is TRBV29-1 and J usage is TRBJ2-7, with D uncertain. Sequenced sample: blood. The clonotype originates from a woman between 18 and 29 years old in good health. The CDR3 DNA follows: TGCAGCGTGAGAGTATACCCGGGCGAGCAGTACTTC. Encoded protein: CSVRVYPGEQYF.